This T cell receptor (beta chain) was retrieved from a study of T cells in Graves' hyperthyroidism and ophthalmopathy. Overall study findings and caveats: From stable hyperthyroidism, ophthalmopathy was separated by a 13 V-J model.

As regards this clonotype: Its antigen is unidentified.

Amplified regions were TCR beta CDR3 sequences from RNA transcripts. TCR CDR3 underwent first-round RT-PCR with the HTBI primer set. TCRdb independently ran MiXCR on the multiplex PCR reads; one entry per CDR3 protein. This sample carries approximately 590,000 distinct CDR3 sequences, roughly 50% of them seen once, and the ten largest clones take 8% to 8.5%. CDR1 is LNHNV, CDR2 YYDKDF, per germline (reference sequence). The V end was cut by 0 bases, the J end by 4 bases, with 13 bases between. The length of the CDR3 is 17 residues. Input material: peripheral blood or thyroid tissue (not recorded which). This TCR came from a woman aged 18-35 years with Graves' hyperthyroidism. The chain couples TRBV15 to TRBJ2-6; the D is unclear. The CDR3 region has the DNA TGTGCCACCAGCAGAGATCCGGCAGCTACCGGGGCCAACGTCCTGACTTTC. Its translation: CATSRDPAATGANVLTF.